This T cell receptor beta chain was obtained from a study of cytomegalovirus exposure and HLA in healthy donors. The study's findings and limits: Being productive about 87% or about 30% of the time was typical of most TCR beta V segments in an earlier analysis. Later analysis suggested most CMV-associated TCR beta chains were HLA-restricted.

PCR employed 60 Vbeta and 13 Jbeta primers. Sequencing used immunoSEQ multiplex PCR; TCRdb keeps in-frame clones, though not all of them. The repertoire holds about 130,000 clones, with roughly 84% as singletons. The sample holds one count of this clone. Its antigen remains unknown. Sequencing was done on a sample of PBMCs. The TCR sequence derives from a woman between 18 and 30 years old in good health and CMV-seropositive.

The CDR3 bases are TGTGCCAGCAGTGGACAGGGGACTAATTCACCCCTCCACTTT. Protein sequence: CASSGQGTNSPLHF. This chain uses TRBV28 with TRBJ1-6; 9 bases align to TRBD1. Germline V gene lookup returns CDR1 MDHEN and CDR2 SYDVKM. The length of the CDR3 is 14 residues. The junction had 2 bases not matched to a gene; V was cut back by 5 bases and J by 6 bases.